The rows below give T cell receptor beta chains drawn from one sample of a study of cytomegalovirus exposure and HLA in healthy donors. Sequenced by immunoSEQ multiplex PCR; TCRdb stores in-frame clones only, minus some. The top ten clones hold approximately 3.1% of a sample with about 160,000 clones, roughly 78% of them seen once. Input material: PBMCs. The receptor source for this set is a woman in her thirties or forties in good health and CMV-seronegative. The CDR3 runs from the conserved cysteine through the conserved F or W. Each record gives: D gene, clone size, V gene, J gene, CDR3 protein. D genes are given only for firm matches. Size is omitted from some rows. Given values are once, few, many or a class for expanded clones.

D gene: .; clone size: .; V gene: TRBV5-1; J gene: TRBJ1-2; CDR3 protein: CASSLGPGSGGYTF
D gene: .; clone size: .; V gene: TRBV6-1; J gene: TRBJ1-2; CDR3 protein: CASSESRTIPNF
D gene: .; clone size: .; V gene: TRBV27; J gene: TRBJ2-1; CDR3 protein: CAITSGINEQFF
D gene: TRBD1; clone size: .; V gene: TRBV14; J gene: TRBJ1-4; CDR3 protein: CASSLSTGGIEKLFF
D gene: .; clone size: .; V gene: TRBV9; J gene: TRBJ2-1; CDR3 protein: CASSVRQLGGHNEQFF
D gene: .; clone size: .; V gene: TRBV11-2; J gene: TRBJ1-4; CDR3 protein: CASSITQSTNEKLFF
D gene: TRBD1; clone size: .; V gene: TRBV18; J gene: TRBJ1-1; CDR3 protein: CASSSDRGQNTEAFF
D gene: .; clone size: .; V gene: TRBV7-9; J gene: TRBJ2-1; CDR3 protein: CASSLTPGLRRFF
D gene: TRBD1; clone size: .; V gene: TRBV18; J gene: TRBJ1-4; CDR3 protein: CASSPPTGMNEKLFF
D gene: .; clone size: .; V gene: TRBV5-1; J gene: TRBJ2-7; CDR3 protein: CASSLMPGTYEQYF
D gene: .; clone size: .; V gene: TRBV4-1; J gene: TRBJ2-5; CDR3 protein: CASSQRGPQETQYF
D gene: .; clone size: once; V gene: TRBV19; J gene: TRBJ2-5; CDR3 protein: CASSIGGQETQYF
D gene: .; clone size: .; V gene: TRBV6-5; J gene: TRBJ1-1; CDR3 protein: CASTTIRGNTEAFF
D gene: .; clone size: .; V gene: TRBV5-1; J gene: TRBJ2-3; CDR3 protein: CASSPPGDTQYF
D gene: TRBD1; clone size: .; V gene: TRBV29-1; J gene: TRBJ2-3; CDR3 protein: CSVVTGGPTDTQYF
D gene: TRBD1; clone size: .; V gene: TRBV16; J gene: TRBJ1-1; CDR3 protein: CASSQLLGQDTEAFF
D gene: TRBD2; clone size: .; V gene: TRBV11-2; J gene: TRBJ2-2; CDR3 protein: CASSRRSGGHGELFF
D gene: TRBD1; clone size: few; V gene: TRBV5-1; J gene: TRBJ1-2; CDR3 protein: CASSPSQGTYGYTF
D gene: .; clone size: .; V gene: TRBV21-1; J gene: TRBJ1-5; CDR3 protein: CASSNPGNPRSQPQHF
D gene: TRBD2; clone size: once; V gene: TRBV5-6; J gene: TRBJ2-7; CDR3 protein: CASSSRGRTYEQYF
D gene: TRBD2; clone size: .; V gene: TRBV7-6; J gene: TRBJ2-1; CDR3 protein: CASSLPSGDSYNEQFF
D gene: .; clone size: .; V gene: TRBV28; J gene: TRBJ2-7; CDR3 protein: CASRQGAYEQYF
D gene: TRBD1; clone size: once; V gene: TRBV6-6; J gene: TRBJ1-6; CDR3 protein: CASRPGTGGGSPLHF
D gene: .; clone size: .; V gene: TRBV28; J gene: TRBJ1-3; CDR3 protein: CASSRLGLSGNTIYF
D gene: TRBD2; clone size: few; V gene: TRBV6-5; J gene: TRBJ2-7; CDR3 protein: CASSLLAGGSPYF
D gene: TRBD1; clone size: few; V gene: TRBV5-1; J gene: TRBJ1-2; CDR3 protein: CASSWGAGTGTYGYTF
D gene: TRBD1; clone size: few; V gene: TRBV6-5; J gene: TRBJ2-3; CDR3 protein: CASSYFGTGSTDTQYF
D gene: TRBD2; clone size: .; V gene: TRBV11-2; J gene: TRBJ2-3; CDR3 protein: CASSPLAGGRADTQYF
D gene: TRBD1; clone size: .; V gene: TRBV6-5; J gene: TRBJ1-1; CDR3 protein: CASSDRVGAEAFF
D gene: TRBD1; clone size: .; V gene: TRBV5-4; J gene: TRBJ1-2; CDR3 protein: CASSFDRGLSFYGYTF
D gene: .; clone size: .; V gene: TRBV28; J gene: TRBJ2-3; CDR3 protein: CASSGLLFTDTQYF
D gene: TRBD1; clone size: .; V gene: TRBV19; J gene: TRBJ1-2; CDR3 protein: CASSMTGTGIYGYTF
D gene: .; clone size: .; V gene: TRBV5-1; J gene: TRBJ2-7; CDR3 protein: CASSRPGQYSSYEQYF
D gene: .; clone size: few; V gene: TRBV5-1; J gene: TRBJ1-1; CDR3 protein: CASSWETPWVEAFF
D gene: TRBD1; clone size: .; V gene: TRBV19; J gene: TRBJ1-5; CDR3 protein: CASSQTGTADSNQPQHF
D gene: TRBD2; clone size: .; V gene: TRBV2; J gene: TRBJ2-7; CDR3 protein: CASRTGGGTYEQYF
D gene: .; clone size: .; V gene: TRBV4-1; J gene: TRBJ2-5; CDR3 protein: CASSRIATETQYF
D gene: .; clone size: .; V gene: TRBV5-6; J gene: TRBJ2-7; CDR3 protein: CASSFGGAYEQYF
D gene: TRBD1; clone size: .; V gene: TRBV2; J gene: TRBJ2-7; CDR3 protein: CASRDRRTYEQYF
D gene: TRBD1; clone size: .; V gene: TRBV5-1; J gene: TRBJ1-1; CDR3 protein: CASSHGQAEAFF
D gene: .; clone size: once; V gene: TRBV5-5; J gene: TRBJ2-7; CDR3 protein: CASSQVSGTYEQYF
D gene: TRBD2; clone size: .; V gene: TRBV18; J gene: TRBJ2-1; CDR3 protein: CASSPGLAVSYNEQFF
D gene: .; clone size: .; V gene: TRBV5-1; J gene: TRBJ2-5; CDR3 protein: CASSPEGETQYF
D gene: .; clone size: few; V gene: TRBV6-1; J gene: TRBJ2-7; CDR3 protein: CASSLQEGYEQYF
D gene: TRBD1; clone size: .; V gene: TRBV5-6; J gene: TRBJ2-5; CDR3 protein: CASSFPGTGVGQYF
D gene: TRBD2; clone size: .; V gene: TRBV5-1; J gene: TRBJ2-5; CDR3 protein: CASSLSGGPEETQYF
D gene: .; clone size: .; V gene: TRBV2; J gene: TRBJ1-2; CDR3 protein: CASSFLWDSPNYGYTF
D gene: TRBD1; clone size: .; V gene: TRBV7-9; J gene: TRBJ1-3; CDR3 protein: CASSLAPHRGSGNTIYF
D gene: .; clone size: .; V gene: TRBV18; J gene: TRBJ1-1; CDR3 protein: CASSPPRPGSVTEAFF
D gene: TRBD2; clone size: .; V gene: TRBV5-4; J gene: TRBJ2-1; CDR3 protein: CASTPGTSGGLSYNEQFF
D gene: .; clone size: .; V gene: TRBV5-1; J gene: TRBJ2-5; CDR3 protein: CASSLLQETQYF
D gene: .; clone size: few; V gene: TRBV5-4; J gene: TRBJ1-5; CDR3 protein: CASSVQGINQPQHF
D gene: .; clone size: .; V gene: TRBV4-1; J gene: TRBJ1-2; CDR3 protein: CASSPWGGPQNYGYTF
D gene: TRBD2; clone size: .; V gene: TRBV2; J gene: TRBJ2-3; CDR3 protein: CASSEASGGATDTQYF
D gene: .; clone size: .; V gene: TRBV15; J gene: TRBJ1-1; CDR3 protein: CATSRHRTANTEAFF
D gene: TRBD2; clone size: many; V gene: TRBV7-6; J gene: TRBJ2-1; CDR3 protein: CASSLVAGDSYNEQFF
D gene: .; clone size: .; V gene: TRBV2; J gene: TRBJ1-5; CDR3 protein: CASSVNAGTPFQPQHF
D gene: TRBD1; clone size: .; V gene: TRBV7-9; J gene: TRBJ1-5; CDR3 protein: CASSLETGVWNQPQHF
D gene: .; clone size: once; V gene: TRBV7-9; J gene: TRBJ2-2; CDR3 protein: CASRKPRGYPGELFF
D gene: TRBD1; clone size: .; V gene: TRBV28; J gene: TRBJ2-1; CDR3 protein: CASSLRTGGIVNEQFF